This T cell receptor beta chain was identified in a study of prognosis after radiotherapy for stage I lung cancer (dated by TCRdb to about 2021). Concerning the study at large: Between April 2018 and early 2019, approximately 18 stage I NSCLC patients were enrolled in Nanjing, China. The patients included about 15 who had newly diagnosed primary stage I lung tumors, along with roughly 5 others who had oligometastatic NSCLC after their primary tumor had been surgically resected. All patients were regarded as medically inoperable, because of comorbidities in 11 to 12 patients and refusal of surgery in several patients. The cohort was made up of 10 to 15 men and roughly 6 women, with a median age of 74.5 years and an age range of roughly 50 to 95 years. Tumor histology was squamous cell carcinoma in more than 5 patients and adenocarcinoma in around 12. SBRT was delivered in 3 to 5 fractions with a biologically effective dose of at least 100 Gy, and image-guided IMRT or VMAT was used for delivery. No patient received concurrent therapy alongside SBRT. Four of the 19 patients developed distant metastases after SBRT, at a median of approximately 7 months; the other 15 showed no significant progression. Peripheral blood TCR beta repertoires were profiled in stage I NSCLC patients before and after stereotactic body radiotherapy, and the repertoires were related to distant failure. For each of the 20 or so patients, one blood sample was taken before SBRT and one after, so the study sequenced around 40 samples in total.

For CDR1 and CDR2, the germline V gene lists SGHAT and FQNNGV. The CDR3 has 15 amino acids, counting the end cysteine and phenylalanine. The DNA shown is the 45-base CDR3, in frame from base 1. Trimming removed 4 bases from V and 8 bases from J; the gene matches leave 9 bases unexplained. Two rounds of multiplex PCR on genomic DNA were used to amplify the TCR beta CDR3 region. The first PCR round used primers specific to each TRBV and TRBJ gene, with sequences filed in Chinese patent CN105087789A. Universal primers were used in the second round of PCR. The Roche High Pure PCR Template Preparation Kit was used to extract genomic DNA from frozen PBMCs. Paired-end sequencing with 151 bp reads was performed on the libraries using an Illumina HiSeq 3000. In the source study's methods: CutAdapt was used to discard raw reads that did not contain the multiplex PCR primer sequences. Using PEAR, the high-quality paired reads were merged into contigs. By aligning each contig to reference sequences, MiXCR assigned the TRB V, D and J gene segments to that contig. To remove sequencing errors, CDR3 sequences were clustered according to base quality and sequence similarity. Diversity was measured as Shannon entropy normalized by the natural log of productive TCR sequence number. Clonality was defined as one minus Shannon entropy divided by the natural log of the number of unique clonotypes. The Youden index of ROC curves was used to select progression-free survival cut-offs for repertoire metrics, and analyses were performed in R 3.5.3. The public reads were quality trimmed at Q25 with fastp and then assembled into clones with MiXCR by TCRdb, keeping productive beta chains. Here each entry gathers all rows of one CDR3 protein and keeps the most common genes and DNA. The V and J calls were not made by the authors but by TCRdb's processing. The sample data list 30,000 to 40,000 distinct CDR3 sequences, and 25% to 40% of these were observed just once. Of the sample, around 30% is held by the ten largest clones.

A history of other malignancies or of prior chemotherapy or radiotherapy was absent in all patients, and node-negative disease was shown on CT and PET/CT in all patients. At each of the two time points, about 6 milliliters of peripheral venous blood were collected into EDTA tubes. Ficoll-Paque Plus density-gradient centrifugation was used to isolate PBMCs. Immediately after collection, samples were stored at -80 degrees C until analysis. Overall study outcomes, separate from this receptor: After SBRT, the number of unique TCR clones decreased (median about 10,000 before versus 6,500 to 7,000 after; Wilcoxon paired P=0.011). Post-SBRT Shannon entropy and its change from baseline were lower in patients who developed distant metastases; baseline Shannon entropy was not associated with metastases. The small cohort and short follow-up limited the study, so independent validation of the findings is needed. None of the reported P values were adjusted for multiple comparisons. Differences by metastasis status were reportedly seen in TRBV and TRBJ usage frequencies, involving two V genes at baseline and, after SBRT, nine V genes and two J genes. Tumor specificity of expanded TCR clones was not determined.

This clonotype was counted ten times or more. Its recognized antigen is unknown. It has no much larger one-base neighbor in the sample; base qualities were not kept. The clonotype was recovered from a donor aged 50 or older with non-small cell lung cancer. Material: PBMCs, obtained before or after stereotactic body radiation therapy (not recorded which). The chain is assembled from TRBV11-2 and TRBJ2-1; 9 bases in between match TRBD2. The CDR3 loop reads CASSSGAGGGYEQFF. The DNA reads as follows: TGTGCCAGCAGCTCAGGAGCGGGGGGAGGGTATGAGCAGTTCTTC.